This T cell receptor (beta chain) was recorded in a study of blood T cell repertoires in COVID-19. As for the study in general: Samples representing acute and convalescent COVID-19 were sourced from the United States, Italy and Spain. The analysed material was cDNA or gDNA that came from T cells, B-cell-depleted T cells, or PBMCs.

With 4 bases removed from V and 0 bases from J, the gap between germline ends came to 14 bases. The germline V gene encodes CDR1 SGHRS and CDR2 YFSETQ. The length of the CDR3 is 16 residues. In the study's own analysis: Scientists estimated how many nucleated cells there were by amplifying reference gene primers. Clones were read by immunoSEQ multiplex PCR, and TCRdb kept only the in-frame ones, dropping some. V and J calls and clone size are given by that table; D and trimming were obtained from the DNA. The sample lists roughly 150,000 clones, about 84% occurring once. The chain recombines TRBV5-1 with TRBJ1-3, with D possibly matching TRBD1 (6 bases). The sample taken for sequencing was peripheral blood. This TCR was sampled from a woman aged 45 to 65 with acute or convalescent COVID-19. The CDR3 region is CASSPTQGLSGNTIYF. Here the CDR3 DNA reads TGCGCCAGCAGCCCCACACAGGGCCTCTCTGGAAACACCATATATTTT.